The sequence of this T cell receptor (beta chain) was determined in a study of cytomegalovirus exposure and HLA in healthy donors. From germline, CDR1 is MNHEY and CDR2 SVGAGI. Trimming removed 6 bases from V and 4 bases from J; junction bases left unmatched: 5. CDR3 length: 13 amino acids. A single count supports this clone. Primers: 60 Vbeta forward and 13 Jbeta reverse. The table came from immunoSEQ multiplex PCR; TCRdb's copy has only in-frame clones and leaves some out. The data show 200,000 to 250,000 clones, about 80% seen once. The clonotype originates from a man younger than 35 in good health and CMV-seronegative. Sequencing was carried out using PBMCs. V is TRBV6-5 and J is TRBJ1-1; TRBD1 aligns across 7 bases. Written as DNA, the CDR3 is TGTGCCAGCAGGGCACAGGGGAGCACTGAAGCTTTCTTT. The encoded protein is CASRAQGSTEAFF.